This is a list of T cell receptor beta chains from one sample in a study of T cell changes during pregnancy in multiple sclerosis. Some clones are missing from TCRdb's copy, which holds only in-frame ones; the method was immunoSEQ multiplex PCR. The sample yields roughly 89,000 clones, over 85% seen once. The source material was peripheral blood, sampled after pregnancy. The receptors shown here come from a female donor in good health, enrolled as a control in a pregnancy study. The CDR3 runs from the conserved cysteine through the conserved F or W. A D gene is named only where the DNA matches it firmly. Clone size appears in some rows only: once, few, many, or a class for an expanded clone.

>TRBV5-1|NA|TRBJ2-7|NA
CASSPGVVSYEQYF
TGCGCCAGCAGCCCAGGGGTAGTCTCCTACGAGCAGTACTTC
>TRBV11-2|few|TRBJ2-1|TRBD1
CASSSGGTGSHNEQFF
TGTGCCAGCAGCTCAGGAGGGACAGGGTCCCACAATGAGCAGTTCTTC
>TRBV28|few|TRBJ2-1|TRBD2
CASSLLTSGSSYNEQFF
TGTGCCAGCAGTTTATTGACTAGCGGGAGCTCCTACAATGAGCAGTTCTTC
>TRBV28|NA|TRBJ2-1|NA
CASSTGLSYYNEQFF
TGTGCCAGCAGTACGGGACTCTCATACTACAATGAGCAGTTCTTC
>TRBV5-4|NA|TRBJ1-2|TRBD1
CASSLEGQGARGYTF
TGTGCCAGCAGCTTGGAGGGACAGGGGGCCCGCGGCTACACCTTC
>TRBV15|NA|TRBJ1-4|NA
CATSRVTALRLFF
TGTGCCACCAGCAGAGTGACAGCCCTGAGGCTGTTTTTT
>TRBV30|NA|TRBJ1-5|NA
CAWSETGNQPQHF
TGTGCCTGGAGTGAAACAGGGAATCAGCCCCAGCATTTT
>TRBV5-1|NA|TRBJ2-2|NA
CASSRSGTRGVGGELFF
TGCGCCAGCAGCCGCTCCGGGACAAGGGGAGTCGGCGGGGAGCTGTTTTTT
>TRBV5-5|NA|TRBJ2-7|TRBD1
CASSSTGTGEREQYF
TGTGCCAGCAGCTCAACCGGGACAGGCGAACGCGAGCAGTACTTC
>TRBV5-1|NA|TRBJ1-2|NA
CASSGDIYGYTF
TGCGCCAGCAGCGGGGACATCTATGGCTACACCTTC
>TRBV28|NA|TRBJ2-7|NA
CASSPLGPSYEQYF
TGTGCCAGCAGCCCCCTGGGGCCCTCCTACGAGCAGTACTTC
>TRBV19|once|TRBJ2-1|NA
CASSINGNGYNEQFF
TGTGCCAGTAGTATAAATGGTAACGGGTACAATGAGCAGTTCTTC
>TRBV28|NA|TRBJ1-5|NA
CASSLWGQGPPEPQHF
TGTGCCAGCAGTTTATGGGGGCAGGGGCCCCCTGAGCCCCAGCATTTT
>TRBV5-1|NA|TRBJ1-2|NA
CASSMGNFNYGYTF
TGCGCCAGCAGCATGGGTAATTTCAACTATGGCTACACCTTC
>TRBV5-6|NA|TRBJ2-3|TRBD1
CASSPRGQITDTQYF
TGTGCCAGCAGCCCGAGGGGACAGATCACAGATACGCAGTATTTT
>TRBV4-1|NA|TRBJ2-1|TRBD2
CASSQLSSGLAWGEQFF
TGCGCCAGCAGCCAACTTTCTAGCGGGCTGGCATGGGGTGAGCAGTTCTTC
>TRBV5-1|NA|TRBJ2-3|TRBD2
CASSITSGSGDTQYF
TGCGCCAGCAGCATCACTAGCGGGAGCGGGGATACGCAGTATTTT
>TRBV4-1|NA|TRBJ2-1|NA
CASSQEYPGSGYNEQFF
TGCGCCAGCAGCCAAGAATATCCGGGATCTGGATACAATGAGCAGTTCTTC
>TRBV7-2|NA|TRBJ2-3|TRBD2
CASSRRGLAELTDTQYF
TGTGCCAGCAGCCGGCGTGGACTAGCGGAACTCACAGATACGCAGTATTTT
>TRBV28|NA|TRBJ2-7|TRBD2
CASSSGTSGRYEQYF
TGTGCCAGCAGCTCCGGGACTAGCGGGAGATACGAGCAGTACTTC
>TRBV5-4|NA|TRBJ2-5|TRBD1
CASRGDRGGGEETQYF
TGTGCCAGCAGGGGCGACAGGGGAGGTGGGGAAGAGACCCAGTACTTC
>TRBV5-4|NA|TRBJ2-1|TRBD2
CASSPRTSGGTYNEQFF
TGTGCCAGCAGTCCCCGGACTAGCGGGGGAACCTACAATGAGCAGTTCTTC
>TRBV27|NA|TRBJ1-2|NA
CASSRGGSAIYGYTF
TGTGCCAGCAGTAGAGGCGGGAGCGCGATCTATGGCTACACCTTC
>TRBV7-7|NA|TRBJ2-1|TRBD2
CASSLTWTSSYNEQFF
TGTGCTAGCAGCTTAACCTGGACTAGCTCCTACAATGAGCAGTTCTTC
>TRBV7-9|NA|TRBJ2-1|NA
CASSLVVGQGGSEQFF
TGTGCCAGCAGCTTAGTTGTCGGCCAGGGAGGAAGTGAGCAGTTCTTC
>TRBV28|once|TRBJ2-2|TRBD1
CASSPRGIANTGELFF
TGTGCCAGCAGCCCCAGGGGGATAGCGAACACCGGGGAGCTGTTTTTT
>TRBV10-3|NA|TRBJ2-2|TRBD2
CAISGGREATGELFF
TGTGCCATCAGTGGAGGCCGGGAGGCCACCGGGGAGCTGTTTTTT
>TRBV7-8|NA|TRBJ2-7|TRBD2
CASSSFVGGGPMDEQYF
TGTGCCAGCAGCTCCTTCGTTGGGGGAGGGCCGATGGACGAGCAGTACTTC
>TRBV2|NA|TRBJ2-7|NA
CASSERRNPPYEQYF
TGTGCCAGCAGTGAGCGGCGGAATCCTCCCTACGAGCAGTACTTC
>TRBV19|NA|TRBJ2-6|TRBD2
CASSRETGTSDFPGANVLTF
TGTGCCAGTAGCCGAGAGACCGGGACTAGCGATTTCCCTGGGGCCAACGTCCTGACTTTC
>TRBV18|NA|TRBJ2-2|NA
CASSPELTGELFF
TGTGCCAGCTCACCGGAGCTCACCGGGGAGCTGTTTTTT
>TRBV2|NA|TRBJ2-1|TRBD2
CASGGDLYNEQFF
TGTGCCAGCGGGGGGGATCTATACAATGAGCAGTTCTTC
>TRBV2|NA|TRBJ2-3|NA
CASTRDSTDTQYF
TGTGCCAGCACCAGGGATAGCACAGATACGCAGTATTTT
>TRBV7-9|NA|TRBJ2-2|NA
CASTKGDFFGELFF
TGTGCCAGCACCAAAGGGGACTTTTTCGGGGAGCTGTTTTTT